This passage covers 17 T cell receptor beta chains from one sample sequenced in a study of Graves' ophthalmopathy and Graves' hyperthyroidism (dated by TCRdb to the late 2010s). The sequencer listed for this sample is Illumina HiSeq 2000. For repertoire sequencing, the TCR beta CDR3 regions were amplified from RNA transcripts. The first round of RT-PCR was done with HTBI primers and the Qiagen OneStep RT-PCR kit, and was followed by a second round of multiplex PCR, then size selection and purification. Using fastp trimming at Q25 and MiXCR clonotype assembly, TCRdb reanalyzed the public sequencing data and kept in-frame beta chains. Identical CDR3 proteins give one entry, which carries the most common genes and DNA. The sample includes roughly 610,000 distinct CDR3 sequences, with 22% observed a single time. Approximately 6.5% of the sample is taken by the ten largest. What was sequenced was peripheral blood. These receptors originate from a woman aged 18-30 years with stable Graves' hyperthyroidism. Some clones in this sample may be carry-over from other donors' samples. Donor details come from another sample of the same person, matched by shared clones.

Ten or more counts support this clonotype. The genes are TRBV6-5 and TRBJ1-2; D is perhaps TRBD1 (6 bases). V was clipped by 2 bases and J by 7 bases, with 17 bases between them. CDR1 is MNHEY and CDR2 is SVGAGI in the germline V gene. This CDR3 contains 15 residues. The CDR3 is CASSYAQGVFSGYTF. The CDR3 DNA reads TGTGCCAGCAGTTACGCACAGGGTGTTTTCTCTGGCTACACCTTC.

This clonotype has ten or more counts. This chain joins TRBV6-5 and TRBJ1-1, with a tentative D call TRBD1 (6 bases). This CDR3 is 13 amino acids long. Germline V lookup: CDR1 MNHEY, CDR2 SVGAGI. Trimming left V 5 bases short and J 5 bases short, with 12 bases between. CDR3 in amino acids: CASSPTGRTEAFF. The CDR3, as DNA: TGTGCCAGCAGTCCTACAGGGCGTACTGAAGCTTTCTTT.

The table lists this clonotype with many counts. The chain joins TRBV3-1 to TRBJ2-5, with D perhaps matching TRBD2 (5 bases). This CDR3 has 15 amino acids. The V and J ends lost 4 bases and 4 bases respectively, with 16 bases between them. CDR1 is LGHDT and CDR2 is YNNKEL in the germline V gene (reference sequence). CDR3 in amino acids: CASSLSPGLRETQYF. The CDR3 coding sequence is TGTGCCAGCAGCCTTAGTCCCGGACTGAGAGAGACCCAGTACTTC.

This clonotype was seen ten or more times. The chain couples TRBV4-1 to TRBJ2-7; perhaps TRBD1 as D (6 bases). Trimming cost V 4 bases and J 0 bases, with 10 bases left between them. The CDR3 totals 14 residues. The germline gives CDR1 MGHRA, CDR2 YSYEKL. Here the CDR3 DNA reads TGCGCCAGCAGCCTACGGACAGTCTCCTACGAGCAGTACTTC. Translating gives CASSLRTVSYEQYF.

The genes are TRBV28 and TRBJ2-5; no definite D call. Trimming left V 8 bases short and J 2 bases short, with 15 bases between. The CDR3 loop spans 14 amino acids. Per germline, CDR1 MDHEN and CDR2 SYDVKM. As DNA, the CDR3 is TGTGCCAGCGCCCTTCAGGACCGACAAGAGACCCAGTACTTC. It is translated as CASALQDRQETQYF.

This clonotype was found many times. V is TRBV10-3 and J is TRBJ1-6; D remains unclear. CDR3 length: 15 residues. Trimming cost V 2 bases and J 4 bases, with 9 bases left between them. Germline V CDR1 and CDR2: ENHRY, SYGVKD. DNA of the CDR3: TGTGCCATCAGTGAGGAGTCCTATTATAATTCACCCCTCCACTTT. This sequence encodes CAISEESYYNSPLHF.

This clonotype was seen repeatedly, ten times or more. The V and J genes are TRBV6-1 and TRBJ2-2; D possibly corresponds to TRBD2 (5 bases). With 5 bases removed from V and 1 base from J, the gap between germline ends came to 11 bases. The CDR3 runs 15 residues. The germline CDR1 and CDR2 sequences are MNHNS and SASEGT. CDR3 amino acids: CASSLLRGNTGELFF. CDR3 DNA sequence: TGTGCCAGCAGTCTCCTACGGGGGAACACCGGGGAGCTGTTTTTT.

This clonotype was observed a handful of times. The chain links TRBV7-9 to TRBJ1-6; tentatively, D is TRBD1 (5 bases). V gave up 1 base and J gave up 7 bases, with 17 bases separating them. Germline-derived CDR1 and CDR2 are SEHNR and FQNEAQ (reference sequence). The CDR3 loop spans 17 amino acids. CDR3 DNA sequence: TGTGCCAGCAGCTTAGTAGGCGGGGCCTCCGGCAATTCACCCCTCCACTTT. Its translation: CASSLVGGASGNSPLHF.

This clonotype was detected ten times or more. The chain uses TRBV12-3 or TRBV12-4 and TRBJ1-5; D possibly corresponds to TRBD1 (5 bases). Trimming removed 1 base at V and 8 bases at J, with 21 bases between. There are 17 residues in the CDR3. The CDR3: CASSLDLWQGGLKPQHF. CDR3 DNA: TGTGCCAGCAGTTTAGACCTATGGCAGGGTGGGTTAAAGCCCCAGCATTTT.

Many counts were recorded for this clonotype. The rearrangement uses TRBV7-9 and TRBJ2-5; 7 bases match TRBD1. After removal of 4 bases from V and 5 bases from J, the junction contained 7 bases not matched to a gene. Germline V gene sequence: CDR1 SEHNR, CDR2 FQNEAQ (reference sequence). CDR3 length: 14 amino acids. CDR3 sequence reads: CASSSDRSGETQYF. DNA for the CDR3: TGTGCCAGCAGCTCGGACAGGTCCGGTGAGACCCAGTACTTC.

The chain recombines TRBV12-3 or TRBV12-4 with TRBJ1-1; the D gene is possibly TRBD1 (5 bases). Trimming removed 4 bases at V and 1 base at J, with 13 bases between. The CDR3 sequence is 15 residues long. DNA of the CDR3: TGTGCCAGCAGTTGGGCCCCTGGGACGAACACTGAAGCTTTCTTT. Protein: CASSWAPGTNTEAFF.

The rearrangement links TRBV20-1 to TRBJ1-2; D remains ambiguous. With 6 bases removed from V and 4 bases from J, the gap between germline ends came to 15 bases. The CDR3 sequence is 13 residues long. Germline CDR1 and CDR2: DFQATT and SNEGSKA (reference sequence). The CDR3 nucleotides read TGCAGTGCGGCCGACGGATTCTTCTATGGCTACACCTTC. Translating gives CSAADGFFYGYTF.

This clonotype was seen only once. The CDR3 DNA is TGTGCCAGCGTCCCCGGCAGGGGGCCGAACACTGAAGCTTTCTTT. Protein sequence: CASVPGRGPNTEAFF. V and J are TRBV28 and TRBJ1-1; TRBD1 matches 8 bases. Germline CDR1 reads MDHEN; CDR2 reads SYDVKM. V shed 8 bases, J shed 1 base, and the junction held 9 bases outside the gene matches. This CDR3 is built from 15 residues.

This clonotype showed up many times. V is TRBV20-1 and J is TRBJ2-5; D assignment may be TRBD1 or TRBD2 (7 bases each). CDR1 is DFQATT, CDR2 SNEGSKA, per germline (reference sequence). The CDR3 runs 18 residues. Between the trimmed V and J ends, which lost 0 bases and 4 bases, there was a span of 24 bases. CDR3 DNA: TGCAGTGCTAGAGATCAGGGGGGGGGAACAGGGTGGCCAGAGACCCAGTACTTC. Protein product: CSARDQGGGTGWPETQYF.

J is TRBJ2-5 and V is TRBV27, with TRBD2 matching over 9 bases. The ends lost 3 bases at V and 4 bases at J; junction bases unmatched: 9. Germline CDR1 MNHEY, CDR2 SMNVEV (reference sequence). The CDR3 spans 16 residues. The CDR3 loop is CASSLEGGRARETQYF. CDR3 DNA: TGTGCCAGCAGTTTGGAAGGCGGGAGGGCCAGAGAGACCCAGTACTTC.

V gene TRBV11-1 combines with J gene TRBJ1-2, with D unclear. CDR3 length: 13 amino acids. Deletions cut 5 bases from V and 6 bases from J, with 13 bases between. Germline-derived CDR1 and CDR2 are SGHAT and FQDESV (reference sequence). CDR3 sequence: CASSPGNRDGYTF. As DNA, the CDR3 is TGTGCCAGCAGCCCCGGGAACCGGGATGGCTACACCTTC.

A few counts support this clonotype. The rearrangement joins TRBV6-1 to TRBJ1-1; tentatively, D is TRBD1 (5 bases). The CDR3 totals 14 residues. Trimming stripped 2 bases from V and 3 bases from J, with 10 bases between. Germline V lookup: CDR1 MNHNS, CDR2 SASEGT. DNA for the CDR3: TGTGCCAGCAGTGAATCTGCAGGGTACACTGAAGCTTTCTTT. Translation gives CASSESAGYTEAFF.